Reported below is one T cell receptor beta chain. Its antigen is unknown. With UMI labels, 5' RACE was used to prepare the TRB cDNA libraries. TCRdb re-called the 5' RACE reads, yielding one record per CDR3 amino acid sequence without DNA. Its clone listing holds 100,000 to 150,000 distinct CDR3 sequences. This record comes from a study of CXCR3-negative and CXCR3-positive naive CD8 T cells. This CDR3 contains 17 residues. The germline V gene encodes CDR1 SQVTM and CDR2 ANQGSEA. Study results and caveats: It was found that naive subsets had comparable surface CD5, and TCR strength was inferred from TRB CDR3 properties. Partial loss of CXCR3 expression followed cryopreservation; most assays used fresh PBMCs. Naive cells with CXCR3 showed TRB CDR3s that were more hydrophobic than those in CXCR3-negative naive cells. Unlike memory cells, which differed, naive CXCR3-negative and CXCR3-positive cells had similar TRBV-TRBJ usage.

The sequenced sample was naive CXCR3- CD8+ T cells from blood. Subset meaning: CD45RO-CCR7+CD27+CD95- naive CD8+ T cells lacking CXCR3 (TNR3-). This sequence joins TRBV29-1 and TRBJ2-2. This receptor was taken from a human donor in good health. Some clones in this sample may be carry-over from other donors' samples. CDR3 residues: CSVEAWCLPRDTGELFF.